The clone carrying this T cell receptor beta chain occurred once. This sample is part of a study of blood T cell repertoires in COVID-19. Germline CDR1 SGHRS, CDR2 YFSETQ. The CDR3 contains 15 residues. Trimming left V 3 bases short and J 9 bases short, with 21 bases between. Measured with immunoSEQ multiplex PCR; TCRdb has only the in-frame clones, and not every one. In the table there are approximately 60,000 clones, around 79% of which are singletons. The specimen was peripheral blood. The chain has TRBV5-1 and TRBJ1-2; a weak D match, TRBD1 (6 bases). This receptor was taken from a man aged 55 to 70 with acute or convalescent COVID-19. The CDR3 is CASSSLAGQQGSYTF. The DNA for the CDR3 is TGCGCCAGCAGCTCCCTGGCAGGCCAGCAGGGGAGCTACACCTTC. Full variable domain (remainder filled in from reference TRBV5-1 and TRBJ1-2): KAGVTQTPRYLIKTRGQQVTLSCSPISGHRSVSWYQQTPGQGLQFLFEYFSETQRNKGNFPGRFSGRQFSNSRSEMNVSTLELGDSALYLCASSSLAGQQGSYTFGSGTRLTVV.